This entry lists 25 T cell receptor beta chains sequenced from one sample in a study of beta chain features in type 1 diabetes. Antigen specificity for these receptors is unknown. The authors reverse transcribed all of the isolated RNA, so sequencing captured expressed TCRB transcripts. The protocol was immunoSEQ multiplex PCR, while the TCRdb copy is restricted to in-frame clones and leaves out a portion. The table has 300,000 or so clones, about 13% seen once. Notes on the study in general: When Type 1 diabetes patients were examined, their TCRB CDR3s proved moderately but significantly shorter in all four CD4+ subsets.

The specimen sequenced was naive CD4+ T cells from blood. The receptors were sampled from a young woman with type 1 diabetes.

The rearrangement links TRBV11-2 to TRBJ2-1, with 15 bases aligning to TRBD2. Losses at the gene ends were 6 bases for V and 9 bases for J; bases not matched to a gene: 12. This CDR3 is 17 amino acids long. The germline gives CDR1 SGHAT, CDR2 FQNNGV. In nucleotides, the CDR3 is TGTGCCAGCAGGTCTTTTTGGACTAGCGGGAGGGTCCCTGAGCAGTTCTTC. Amino acid sequence: CASRSFWTSGRVPEQFF.

This clone was recorded a few times. The chain is built from TRBV10-3 and TRBJ1-1; D remains unclear. There are 13 residues in the CDR3. The ends were cut back, 0 bases at V and 9 bases at J, with 11 bases in the middle. CDR1 ENHRY and CDR2 SYGVKD come from the germline V gene. Written as DNA, the CDR3 is TGTGCCATCAGTGAGTCTTTAACAGAAAAAGCTTTCTTT. Its protein product is CAISESLTEKAFF.

This clone has a handful of counts. The sample contains more than one DNA sequence encoding this CDR3. The CDR3 region is CASSGGYEQYV. The DNA for the CDR3 is TGTGCCAGCAGTGGCGGTTACGAGCAGTACGTC. The V gene is TRBV6-1, the J gene TRBJ2-7; no firm D call. This CDR3 is 11 amino acids long. Between the trimmed V and J ends, which lost 4 bases and 4 bases, there was a span of 5 bases. Germline values: CDR1 MNHNS, CDR2 SASEGT.

The chain uses TRBV18 and TRBJ2-2; D remains unclear. Germline assignment: CDR1 KGHSH and CDR2 LQKENI. V lost 1 base and J 7 bases, leaving 7 bases between the germline ends. This CDR3 contains 13 residues. CDR3 in amino acids: CASSPRDGGELFF. DNA of the CDR3: TGTGCCAGCTCACCACGAGATGGCGGGGAGCTGTTTTTT.

This clone turned up a few times. The chain recombines TRBV6-6 with TRBJ2-5; D call uncertain. There are 13 residues in the CDR3. Germline V CDR1 and CDR2: MNHNY, SVGAGI (reference sequence). V lost 7 bases and J lost 4, with 13 bases in between. The CDR3 sequence: CASIRLPRETQYF. For the CDR3, the DNA is TGTGCCAGCATCCGATTACCCAGAGAGACCCAGTACTTC.

The rearrangement joins TRBV28 to TRBJ2-1; the D is unclear. The length of the CDR3 is 13 residues. Germline V gives CDR1 MDHEN, CDR2 SYDVKM. Trimming pared 2 bases from V and 10 bases from J, leaving 12 bases between. CDR3: CASSLEANREQFF. In DNA form, the CDR3 reads TGTGCCAGCAGTTTAGAAGCGAATAGAGAGCAGTTCTTC.

The chain combines TRBV27 with TRBJ1-1, with D unclear. The ends were cut back, 3 bases at V and 0 bases at J, with 11 bases in the middle. There are 15 residues in the CDR3. In germline, CDR1 is MNHEY, CDR2 SMNVEV (reference sequence). The CDR3 sequence is CASSFSRTVNTEAFF. The CDR3 DNA reads as TGTGCCAGCAGTTTTTCCCGGACTGTGAACACTGAAGCTTTCTTT.

The J gene is TRBJ2-1, the V gene TRBV30; TRBD1 is a possible D gene (8 bases). The V end lost 8 bases, the J end lost 8 bases, and 16 bases lay between the germline ends. The germline gives CDR1 GTSNPN, CDR2 SVGIG (reference sequence). The CDR3 is made up of 12 amino acids. This CDR3 reads CAGGAGGYEQFF. In DNA form, the CDR3 reads TGTGCCGGGGGGGCAGGGGGCTATGAGCAGTTCTTC. The variable domain in full, with the rest retrieved from reference TRBV30 and TRBJ2-1, is SQTIHQWPATLVQPVGSPLSLECTVEGTSNPNLYWYRQAAGRGLQLLFYSVGIGQISSEVPQNLSASRPQDRQFILSSKKLLLSDSGFYLCAGGAGGYEQFFGPGTRLTVL.

This clone was picked up a small number of times. The V gene is TRBV5-1, the J gene TRBJ2-3, with 8 bases fitting TRBD1. This CDR3 region has 15 residues. Germline lookup yields CDR1 SGHRS and CDR2 YFSETQ. J gave up 2 bases and V 0 bases, and 2 bases lay outside the gene matches. CDR3 sequence (DNA): TGCGCCAGCAGCTTGGACAGGGGGTCCACAGATACGCAGTATTTT. Translating it yields CASSLDRGSTDTQYF.

The gene calls are TRBV29-1 and TRBJ2-5, with D perhaps TRBD2 (5 bases). V was shortened by 7 bases and J by 5 bases, with 20 bases between the two germline ends. The CDR3 runs 14 residues. Looked up from germline, CDR1 is SQVTM and CDR2 is ANQGSEA. CDR3 sequence reads: CSARRGSQGETQYF. DNA for the CDR3: TGCAGCGCCCGTCGGGGATCACAAGGGGAGACCCAGTACTTC.

The J gene is TRBJ2-5, the V gene TRBV19; 8 bases map to TRBD1. The CDR3 consists of 15 residues. J gave up 4 bases and V 4 bases, and 8 bases lay outside the gene matches. CDR1 and CDR2 (germline): LNHDA, SQIVND (reference sequence). This CDR3 is CASSNQGAGLETQYF. CDR3 in DNA: TGTGCCAGTAGTAACCAGGGGGCCGGGTTAGAGACCCAGTACTTC.

The chain has TRBV27 and TRBJ2-1; 9 bases map to TRBD2. The CDR3 length is 14 residues. Germline loops: CDR1 MNHEY, CDR2 SMNVEV (reference sequence). J lost 8 bases, V lost 6 bases, and 8 bases had no gene match. CDR3 sequence (DNA): TGTGCCAGCAGCCGACTAGCGGCGCGGTATGAGCAGTTCTTC. This translates into CASSRLAARYEQFF.

In nucleotides, the CDR3 is TGTGCCTGGAGGGTACTAGCGGGAGGGTCTGGGGCCAACGTCCTGACTTTC. Residues: CAWRVLAGGSGANVLTF. V is TRBV30 and J is TRBJ2-6; 13 positions match TRBD2. J was trimmed by 1 base and V by 3 bases; bases with no gene match: 3. CDR1 is GTSNPN, CDR2 SVGIG, per germline (reference sequence). The CDR3 length is 17 residues.

A note on this clone: Other nucleotide sequences from this sample produce the same CDR3. This chain uses TRBV6-5 with TRBJ2-5; tentatively, D is TRBD2 (6 bases). Germline CDR1 reads MNHEY; CDR2 reads SVGAGI. The CDR3 spans 12 residues. V dropped 6 bases and J dropped 5 bases, with 10 bases sitting between them. This CDR3 reads CASSPRGETQYF. The DNA for the CDR3 is TGTGCCAGCAGCCCCCGGGGGGAGACCCAGTACTTC.

The chain employs TRBV28 and TRBJ1-5; tentative D call: TRBD1 (5 bases). The V and J ends lost 5 bases and 16 bases respectively, with 18 bases between them. Per the germline V gene, CDR1 is MDHEN and CDR2 is SYDVKM. The length of the CDR3 is 12 residues. The CDR3 DNA reads TGTGCCAGCAGTCCACGGCGGGGCCCGCAACATTTT. Translated: CASSPRRGPQHF.

The chain joins TRBV7-8 to TRBJ1-1; D perhaps matches TRBD1 (6 bases). V gave up 3 bases and J gave up 4 bases, with 15 bases separating them. From germline, CDR1 is SGHVS and CDR2 FQNEAQ. The length of the CDR3 is 15 residues. In nucleotides, the CDR3 is TGTGCCAGCAGCTTCTACAGGGTCGAGCCCACTGAAGCTTTCTTT. Its translation: CASSFYRVEPTEAFF.

The rearrangement joins TRBV30 to TRBJ2-7; perhaps TRBD2 as D (5 bases). The CDR3 has 15 amino acids. In germline, CDR1 is GTSNPN, CDR2 SVGIG (reference sequence). Trimming took 3 bases from V and 3 from J, leaving 18 bases between them. The CDR3 coding sequence is TGTGCCTGGAGGCCCCCGGGGAAGGGCCTCTACGAGCAGTACTTC. This sequence encodes CAWRPPGKGLYEQYF. Complete variable domain (other parts from reference TRBV30 and TRBJ2-7): SQTIHQWPATLVQPVGSPLSLECTVEGTSNPNLYWYRQAAGRGLQLLFYSVGIGQISSEVPQNLSASRPQDRQFILSSKKLLLSDSGFYLCAWRPPGKGLYEQYFGPGTRLTVT.

This clone was seen only a few times. CDR3 sequence (DNA): TGTGCCAGCAGCCCCCCGTCCTACGAGCAGTACTTC. It specifies CASSPPSYEQYF. The V gene is TRBV7-9, the J gene TRBJ2-7; D unclear. The V end lost 5 bases, the J end lost 1 base, and 6 bases lay between the germline ends. The germline gives CDR1 SEHNR, CDR2 FQNEAQ (reference sequence). This CDR3 comprises 12 residues. Supplemented by reference TRBV7-9 and TRBJ2-7, the full variable domain reads DTGVSQNPRHKITKRGQNVTFRCDPISEHNRLYWYRQTLGQGPEFLTYFQNEAQLEKSRLLSDRFSAERPKGSFSTLEIQRTEQGDSAMYLCASSPPSYEQYFGPGTRLTVT.

The J gene is TRBJ2-3, the V gene TRBV5-1; D might be TRBD2 (6 bases). V was cut by 0 bases and J by 5 bases, with 10 bases left in between. CDR1 SGHRS and CDR2 YFSETQ come from the germline V gene. The CDR3 covers 14 residues. The CDR3 region has the DNA TGCGCCAGCAGCTTGGACCCGGGGGTAGATACGCAGTATTTT. Translation: CASSLDPGVDTQYF.

For the CDR3, the DNA is TGCGCCAGCAGCCAAGATCTCTCAGGGAAGTACAATGAGCAGTTCTTC. Residues: CASSQDLSGKYNEQFF. The chain joins TRBV4-3 to TRBJ2-1; maybe TRBD1 (5 bases). Germline values: CDR1 LGHNA, CDR2 YSLEER. Deletions cut 0 bases from V and 4 bases from J, with 13 bases between. The length of the CDR3 is 16 residues.

In this sample, this clone turned up a few times. The V gene is TRBV25-1, the J gene TRBJ2-1, with D uncertain. Germline V CDR1 and CDR2: MGHDK, SYGVNS. With 8 bases removed from V and 0 bases from J, the gap between germline ends came to 17 bases. The CDR3 sequence is 16 residues long. CDR3 sequence: CASCPAGPYSYNEQFF. The CDR3 bases are TGTGCCAGCTGCCCGGCAGGTCCATACTCCTACAATGAGCAGTTCTTC.

A note on this clone: At the DNA level, this CDR3 is encoded by other sequences in the same sample as well. The gene calls are TRBV5-1 and TRBJ2-2, with 7 bases matching TRBD1. This CDR3 comprises 15 residues. The germline gives CDR1 SGHRS, CDR2 YFSETQ. With V trimmed by 0 bases and J by 4 bases, 3 bases remained unmatched. This CDR3 reads CASSLATGSTGELFF. The CDR3 DNA reads as TGCGCCAGCAGCTTGGCGACAGGGTCCACCGGGGAGCTGTTTTTT. The variable domain in full, with the rest retrieved from reference TRBV5-1 and TRBJ2-2, is KAGVTQTPRYLIKTRGQQVTLSCSPISGHRSVSWYQQTPGQGLQFLFEYFSETQRNKGNFPGRFSGRQFSNSRSEMNVSTLELGDSALYLCASSLATGSTGELFFGEGSRLTVL.

This clone was seen a handful of times. The V and J genes are TRBV9 and TRBJ2-7, with 11 bases lining up with TRBD2. Germline CDR1 and CDR2: SGDLS and YYNGEE. The V segment lost 3 bases and the J segment 7 bases; nucleotides outside the gene matches: 6. The length of the CDR3 is 14 residues. The CDR3, as DNA: TGTGCCAGCAGCGGGGGGGGACTAGCGGTAGAGCAGTACTTC. Amino acids: CASSGGGLAVEQYF. Full variable domain (outside the CDR3, taken from reference TRBV9 and TRBJ2-7): DSGVTQTPKHLITATGQRVTLRCSPRSGDLSVYWYQQSLDQGLQFLIQYYNGEERAKGNILERFSAQQFPDLHSELNLSSLELGDSALYFCASSGGGLAVEQYFGPGTRLTVT.

This chain links TRBV11-2 with TRBJ2-3; tentatively, D is TRBD2 (6 bases). The CDR3 contains 13 residues. The germline CDR1 and CDR2 sequences are SGHAT and FQNNGV. Trimming shortened V by 6 bases and J by 3 bases, and 10 bases separated the two germline ends. The CDR3 spells CASRSLATDTQYF. The CDR3 bases are TGTGCCAGCAGGTCCCTAGCGACAGATACGCAGTATTTT.

The V and J genes are TRBV9 and TRBJ2-5; TRBD1 aligns across 9 bases. V gave up 3 bases and J gave up 2 bases; unmatched junction bases: 5. Germline lookup yields CDR1 SGDLS and CDR2 YYNGEE. The CDR3 is made up of 15 amino acids. This CDR3 reads CASSARQGGQETQYF. The CDR3 bases are TGTGCCAGCAGCGCCAGACAGGGGGGACAAGAGACCCAGTACTTC.